The text below deals with one TCR beta chain. No antigen is known for it. For the second PCR, which ran for about 6 to 11 cycles, a sample-barcoded 5' primer and a J-beta primer mix were used. Via MiXCR, TCRdb re-called the 5' RACE reads, giving one row per CDR3 protein. The repertoire includes more than 700,000 distinct CDR3 sequences, about half of them detected once, and roughly 20% sits in the top ten. The people who gave samples were healthy Caucasians from Russia, aged roughly 6 to 90. The CDR3 length is 14 residues. V trimming: 3 bases; J trimming: 7 bases; junction bases outside the gene matches: 6. Germline CDR1 is DFQATT and CDR2 is SNEGSKA (reference sequence). This record belongs to a study of blood T cells in healthy people across ages. Study-wide results and caveats: Long-lived donors carried more naive CD4+ cells and greater diversity than aged donors.

Sequenced material: blood. The chain employs TRBV20-1 and TRBJ1-5; 10 bases agree with TRBD1. This sequence was found in a man older than 75 in good health. This chain's CDR3 is CSASGTGERQPQHF. The DNA of the CDR3 is TGCAGTGCTAGTGGGACAGGGGAGAGACAGCCCCAGCATTTT.